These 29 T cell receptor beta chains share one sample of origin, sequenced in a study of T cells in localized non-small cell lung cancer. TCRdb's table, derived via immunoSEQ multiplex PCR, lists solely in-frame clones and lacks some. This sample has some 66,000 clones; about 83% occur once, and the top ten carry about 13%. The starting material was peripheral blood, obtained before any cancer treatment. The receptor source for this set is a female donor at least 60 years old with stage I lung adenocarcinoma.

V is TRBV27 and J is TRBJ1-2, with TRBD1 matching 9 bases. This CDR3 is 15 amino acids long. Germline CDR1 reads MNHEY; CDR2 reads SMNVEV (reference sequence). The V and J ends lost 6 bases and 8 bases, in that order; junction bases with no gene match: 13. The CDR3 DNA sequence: TGTGCCAGCAGGCCGAAAGGGACAGGGATATGGGGCTACACCTTC. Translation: CASRPKGTGIWGYTF.

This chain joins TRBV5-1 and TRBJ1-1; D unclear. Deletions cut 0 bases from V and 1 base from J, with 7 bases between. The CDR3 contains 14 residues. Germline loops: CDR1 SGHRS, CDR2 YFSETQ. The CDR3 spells CASSLDNPNTEAFF. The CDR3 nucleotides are TGCGCCAGCAGCTTGGACAACCCGAACACTGAAGCTTTCTTT.

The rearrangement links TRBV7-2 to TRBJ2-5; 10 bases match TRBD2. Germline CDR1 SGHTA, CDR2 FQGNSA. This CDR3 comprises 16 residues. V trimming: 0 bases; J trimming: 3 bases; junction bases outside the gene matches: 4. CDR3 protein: CASSLAGTSVKETQYF. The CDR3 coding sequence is TGTGCCAGCAGCTTAGCCGGGACTAGCGTAAAAGAGACCCAGTACTTC.

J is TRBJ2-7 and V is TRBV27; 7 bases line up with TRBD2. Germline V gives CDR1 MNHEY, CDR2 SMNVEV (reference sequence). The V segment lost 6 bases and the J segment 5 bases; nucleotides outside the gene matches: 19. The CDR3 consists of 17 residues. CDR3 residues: CASSSHTRPARGDEQYF. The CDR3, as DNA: TGTGCCAGCAGCTCCCATACACGTCCCGCCCGGGGGGACGAGCAGTACTTC.

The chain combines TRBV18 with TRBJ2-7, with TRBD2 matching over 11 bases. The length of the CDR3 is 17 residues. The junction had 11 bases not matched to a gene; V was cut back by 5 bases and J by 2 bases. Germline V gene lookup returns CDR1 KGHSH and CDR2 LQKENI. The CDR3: CASSTGVLAGGTYEQYF. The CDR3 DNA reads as TGTGCCAGCTCAACGGGGGTCCTAGCGGGGGGCACCTACGAGCAGTACTTC.

CDR3 sequence reads: CASSRGQGGQPQHF. The CDR3 DNA reads as TGTGCCAGCTCACGGGGACAGGGAGGTCAGCCCCAGCATTTT. The chain couples TRBV18 to TRBJ1-5, with 9 bases fitting TRBD1. Germline CDR1 reads KGHSH; CDR2 reads LQKENI. The CDR3 spans 14 residues. V was clipped by 4 bases and J by 6 bases; unmatched bases: 4.

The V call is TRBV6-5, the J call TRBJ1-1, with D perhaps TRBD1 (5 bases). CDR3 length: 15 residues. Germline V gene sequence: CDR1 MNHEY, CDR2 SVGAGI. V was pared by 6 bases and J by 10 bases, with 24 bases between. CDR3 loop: CASSRTLTAPDLAFF. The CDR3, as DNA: TGTGCCAGCAGCAGGACCTTGACAGCGCCCGATCTAGCTTTCTTT.

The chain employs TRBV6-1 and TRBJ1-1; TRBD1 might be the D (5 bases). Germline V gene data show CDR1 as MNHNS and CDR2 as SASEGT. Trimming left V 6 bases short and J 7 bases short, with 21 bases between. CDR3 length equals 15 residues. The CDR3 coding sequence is TGTGCCAGCAGAGGGACTTCGGCATTAAAAAGTGAAGCTTTCTTT. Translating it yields CASRGTSALKSEAFF.

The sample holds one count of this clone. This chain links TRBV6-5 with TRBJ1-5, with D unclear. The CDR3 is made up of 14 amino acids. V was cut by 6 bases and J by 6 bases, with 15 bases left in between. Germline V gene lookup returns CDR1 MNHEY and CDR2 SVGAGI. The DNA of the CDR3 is TGTGCCAGCAGCAAGGACTCGAAGGCTCAGCCCCAGCATTTT. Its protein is CASSKDSKAQPQHF.

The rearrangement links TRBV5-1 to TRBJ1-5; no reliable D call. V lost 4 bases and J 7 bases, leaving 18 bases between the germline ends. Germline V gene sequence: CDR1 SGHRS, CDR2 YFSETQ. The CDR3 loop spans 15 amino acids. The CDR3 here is CASSPESGPEQPQHF. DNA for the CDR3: TGCGCCAGCAGCCCGGAGAGCGGGCCGGAGCAGCCCCAGCATTTT. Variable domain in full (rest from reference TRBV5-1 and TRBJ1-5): KAGVTQTPRYLIKTRGQQVTLSCSPISGHRSVSWYQQTPGQGLQFLFEYFSETQRNKGNFPGRFSGRQFSNSRSEMNVSTLELGDSALYLCASSPESGPEQPQHFGDGTRLSIL.

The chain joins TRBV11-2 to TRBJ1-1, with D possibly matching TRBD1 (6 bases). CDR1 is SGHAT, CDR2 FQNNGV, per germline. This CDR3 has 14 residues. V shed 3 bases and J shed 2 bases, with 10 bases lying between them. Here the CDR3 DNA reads TGTGCCAGCAGCTTGAAGGACAGAAACACTGAAGCTTTCTTT. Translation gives CASSLKDRNTEAFF.

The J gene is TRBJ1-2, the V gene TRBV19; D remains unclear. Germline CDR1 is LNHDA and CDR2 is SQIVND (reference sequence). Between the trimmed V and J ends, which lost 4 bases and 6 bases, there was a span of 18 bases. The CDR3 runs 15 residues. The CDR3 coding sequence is TGTGCCAGTAGTACCCGGACTTTTGACTATAATGGCTACACCTTC. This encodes CASSTRTFDYNGYTF.

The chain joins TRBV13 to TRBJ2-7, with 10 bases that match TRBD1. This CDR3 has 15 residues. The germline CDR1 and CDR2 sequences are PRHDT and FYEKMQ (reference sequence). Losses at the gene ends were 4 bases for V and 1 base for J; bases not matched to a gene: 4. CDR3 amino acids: CASSSRDRGSYEQYF. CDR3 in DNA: TGTGCCAGCAGCTCCCGGGACAGGGGTTCCTACGAGCAGTACTTC.

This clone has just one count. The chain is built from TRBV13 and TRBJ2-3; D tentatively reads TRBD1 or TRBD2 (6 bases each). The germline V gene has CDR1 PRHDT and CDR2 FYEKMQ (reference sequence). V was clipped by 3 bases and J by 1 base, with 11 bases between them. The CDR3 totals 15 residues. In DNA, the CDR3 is TGTGCCAGCAGCTTTGGGGGGCGCGGCACAGATACGCAGTATTTT. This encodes CASSFGGRGTDTQYF.

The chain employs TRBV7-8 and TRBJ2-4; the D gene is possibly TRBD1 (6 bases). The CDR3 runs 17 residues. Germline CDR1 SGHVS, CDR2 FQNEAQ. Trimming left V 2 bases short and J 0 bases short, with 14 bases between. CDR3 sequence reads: CASSLTPTGLAKNIQYF. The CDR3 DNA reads TGTGCCAGCAGCTTAACGCCGACAGGTCTAGCCAAAAACATTCAGTACTTC.

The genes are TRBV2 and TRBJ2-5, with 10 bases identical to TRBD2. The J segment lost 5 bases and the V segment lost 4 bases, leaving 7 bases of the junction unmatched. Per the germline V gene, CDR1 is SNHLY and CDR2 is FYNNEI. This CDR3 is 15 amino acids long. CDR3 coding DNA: TGTGCCAGCAGTGCTGTTAGCGGGAGGTGGGAGACCCAGTACTTC. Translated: CASSAVSGRWETQYF. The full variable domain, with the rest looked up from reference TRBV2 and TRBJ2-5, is EPEVTQTPSHQVTQMGQEVILRCVPISNHLYFYWYRQILGQKVEFLVSFYNNEISEKSEIFDDQFSVERPDGSNFTLKIRSTKLEDSAMYFCASSAVSGRWETQYFGPGTRLLVL.

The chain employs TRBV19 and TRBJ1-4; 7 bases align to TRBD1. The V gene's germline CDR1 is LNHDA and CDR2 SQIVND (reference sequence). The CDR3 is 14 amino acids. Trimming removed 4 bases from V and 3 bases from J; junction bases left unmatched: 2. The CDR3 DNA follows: TGTGCCAGTAGTAACAGGGGAGCTAATGAAAAACTGTTTTTT. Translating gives CASSNRGANEKLFF.

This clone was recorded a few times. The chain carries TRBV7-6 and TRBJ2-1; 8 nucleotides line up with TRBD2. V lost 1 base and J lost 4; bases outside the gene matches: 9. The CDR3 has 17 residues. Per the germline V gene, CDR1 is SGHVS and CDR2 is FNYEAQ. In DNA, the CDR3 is TGTGCCAGCAGCTTAGAAATAGCGGGGTCTCGGTACAATGAGCAGTTCTTC. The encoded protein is CASSLEIAGSRYNEQFF. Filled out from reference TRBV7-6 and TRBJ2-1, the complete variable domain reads GAGVSQSPRYKVTKRGQDVALRCDPISGHVSLYWYRQALGQGPEFLTYFNYEAQQDKSGLPNDRFSAERPEGSISTLTIQRTEQRDSAMYRCASSLEIAGSRYNEQFFGPGTRLTVL.

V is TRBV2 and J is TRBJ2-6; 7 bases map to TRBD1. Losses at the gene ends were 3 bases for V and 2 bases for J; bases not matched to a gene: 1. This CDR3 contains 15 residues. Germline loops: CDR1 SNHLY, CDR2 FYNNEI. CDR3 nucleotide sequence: TGTGCCAGCAGTGATACAGGGGCTGGGGCCAACGTCCTGACTTTC. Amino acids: CASSDTGAGANVLTF.

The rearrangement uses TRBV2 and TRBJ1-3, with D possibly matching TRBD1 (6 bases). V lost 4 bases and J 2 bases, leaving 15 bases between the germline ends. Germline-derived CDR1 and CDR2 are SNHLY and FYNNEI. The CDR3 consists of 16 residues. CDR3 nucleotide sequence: TGTGCCAGCAGTGGGCAAGCAGGGGAAACTGGAAACACCATATATTTT. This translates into CASSGQAGETGNTIYF.

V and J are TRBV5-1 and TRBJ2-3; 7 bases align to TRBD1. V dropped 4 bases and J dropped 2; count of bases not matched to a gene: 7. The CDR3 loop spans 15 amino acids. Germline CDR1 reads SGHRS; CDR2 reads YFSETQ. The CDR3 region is CASSRSGTVTDTQYF. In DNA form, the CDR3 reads TGCGCCAGCAGCCGGTCCGGGACAGTCACAGATACGCAGTATTTT.

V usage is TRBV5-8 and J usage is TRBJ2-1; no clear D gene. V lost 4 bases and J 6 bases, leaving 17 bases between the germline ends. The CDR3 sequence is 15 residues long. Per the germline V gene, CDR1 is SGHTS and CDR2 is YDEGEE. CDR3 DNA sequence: TGTGCCAGCAGCAGGCGGTCGGATCTAGGCAATGAGCAGTTCTTC. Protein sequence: CASSRRSDLGNEQFF. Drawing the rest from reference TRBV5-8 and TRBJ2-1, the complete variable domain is EAGVTQSPTHLIKTRGQQATLRCSPISGHTSVYWYQQALGLGLQFLLWYDEGEERNRGNFPPRFSGRQFPNYSSELNVNALELEDSALYLCASSRRSDLGNEQFFGPGTRLTVL.

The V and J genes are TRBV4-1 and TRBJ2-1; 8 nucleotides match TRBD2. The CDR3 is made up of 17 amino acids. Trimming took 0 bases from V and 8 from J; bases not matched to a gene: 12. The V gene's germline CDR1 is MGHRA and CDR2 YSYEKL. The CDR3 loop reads CASSQEGTRGFLDEQFF. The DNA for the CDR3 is TGCGCCAGCAGCCAAGAAGGGACTAGGGGGTTCTTAGATGAGCAGTTCTTC.

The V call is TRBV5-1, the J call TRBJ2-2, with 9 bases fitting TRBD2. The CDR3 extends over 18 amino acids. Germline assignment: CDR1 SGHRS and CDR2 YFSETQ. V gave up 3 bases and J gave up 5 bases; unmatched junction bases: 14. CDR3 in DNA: TGCGCCAGCAGCTCCCAACCGACTAGGCGGGAGGGTACCGGGGAGCTGTTTTTT. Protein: CASSSQPTRREGTGELFF. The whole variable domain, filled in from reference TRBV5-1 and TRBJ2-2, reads KAGVTQTPRYLIKTRGQQVTLSCSPISGHRSVSWYQQTPGQGLQFLFEYFSETQRNKGNFPGRFSGRQFSNSRSEMNVSTLELGDSALYLCASSSQPTRREGTGELFFGEGSRLTVL.

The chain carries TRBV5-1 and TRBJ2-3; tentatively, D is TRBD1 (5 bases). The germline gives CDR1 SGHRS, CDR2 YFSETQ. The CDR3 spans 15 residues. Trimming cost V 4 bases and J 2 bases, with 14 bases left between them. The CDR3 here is CASSPRGQSTDTQYF. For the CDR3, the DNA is TGCGCCAGCAGCCCTCGCGGACAATCCACAGATACGCAGTATTTT.

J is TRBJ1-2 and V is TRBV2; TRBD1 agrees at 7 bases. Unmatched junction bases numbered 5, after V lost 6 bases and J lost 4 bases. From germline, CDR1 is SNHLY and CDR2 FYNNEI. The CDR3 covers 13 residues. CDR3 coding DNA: TGTGCCAGCAGGTCGGGACAGACCTATGGCTACACCTTC. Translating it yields CASRSGQTYGYTF.

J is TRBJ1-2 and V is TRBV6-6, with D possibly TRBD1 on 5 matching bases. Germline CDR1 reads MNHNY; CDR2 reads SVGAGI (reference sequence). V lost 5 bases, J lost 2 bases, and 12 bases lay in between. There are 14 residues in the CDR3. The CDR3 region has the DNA TGTGCCAGCAGTCCGAGGGGACCCAACTATGGCTACACCTTC. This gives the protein CASSPRGPNYGYTF.

The CDR3 DNA is TGCGCCAGCAGTACAGATAACTATGGCTACACCTTC. It specifies CASSTDNYGYTF. This chain connects TRBV5-1 to TRBJ1-2; D is undetermined. Germline values: CDR1 SGHRS, CDR2 YFSETQ. This CDR3 contains 12 residues. V lost 5 bases and J 1 base, leaving 6 bases between the germline ends. Supplemented by reference TRBV5-1 and TRBJ1-2, the full variable domain reads KAGVTQTPRYLIKTRGQQVTLSCSPISGHRSVSWYQQTPGQGLQFLFEYFSETQRNKGNFPGRFSGRQFSNSRSEMNVSTLELGDSALYLCASSTDNYGYTFGSGTRLTVV.

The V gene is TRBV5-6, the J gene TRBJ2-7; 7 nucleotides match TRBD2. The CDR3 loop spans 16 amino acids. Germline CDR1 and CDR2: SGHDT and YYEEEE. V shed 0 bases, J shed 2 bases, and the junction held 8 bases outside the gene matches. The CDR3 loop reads CASSLAGGGSPYEQYF. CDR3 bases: TGTGCCAGCAGCTTGGCGGGGGGTGGCTCCCCCTACGAGCAGTACTTC.